These 30 T cell receptor beta chains were all obtained from the same sample, sequenced in a study of T cell changes during pregnancy in multiple sclerosis. The data were produced by immunoSEQ multiplex PCR, yet TCRdb's version contains in-frame clones alone and is incomplete. The table has 90,000 to 100,000 clones, about 92% seen once; the top ten hold roughly 2.3%. The source was peripheral blood, collected after pregnancy. These receptors came from a female donor in good health, enrolled as a control in a pregnancy study.

V gene TRBV10-3 combines with J gene TRBJ1-5; D remains ambiguous. The CDR3 covers 15 residues. Germline lookup yields CDR1 ENHRY and CDR2 SYGVKD. Trimming took 0 bases from V and 3 from J, leaving 9 bases between them. The CDR3 sequence is CAISESRTNNQPQHF. DNA of the CDR3: TGTGCCATCAGTGAGTCAAGGACTAACAATCAGCCCCAGCATTTT.

The chain recombines TRBV19 with TRBJ2-7, with 7 bases fitting TRBD2. Germline V lookup: CDR1 LNHDA, CDR2 SQIVND (reference sequence). V lost 10 bases, J lost 2 bases, and 11 bases stayed unmatched. The CDR3 covers 14 residues. CDR3 DNA sequence: TGTGCCACCTCCATTTTCAGCGGGACCTACGAGCAGTACTTC. Encoded protein: CATSIFSGTYEQYF.

This chain joins TRBV14 and TRBJ1-1; D not certain. Germline V CDR1 and CDR2: SGHDN, FVKESK. The CDR3 has 13 amino acids. Between the trimmed V and J ends, which lost 2 bases and 8 bases, there was a span of 12 bases. For the CDR3, the DNA is TGTGCCAGCAGCCAATTGCCCGAGACAGAAGCTTTCTTT. Its protein is CASSQLPETEAFF. Full variable domain (rest looked up from reference TRBV14 and TRBJ1-1): EAGVTQFPSHSVIEKGQTVTLRCDPISGHDNLYWYRRVMGKEIKFLLHFVKESKQDESGMPNNRFLAERTGGTYSTLKVQPAELEDSGVYFCASSQLPETEAFFGQGTRLTVV.

This clone was found once. The chain recombines TRBV28 with TRBJ1-4; 8 bases map to TRBD1. There are 14 residues in the CDR3. The germline V gene has CDR1 MDHEN and CDR2 SYDVKM. With V trimmed by 6 bases and J by 6 bases, 6 bases remained unmatched. In DNA, the CDR3 is TGTGCCAGCAGGCGGACAGGGTTGGATGAAAAACTGTTTTTT. It is translated as CASRRTGLDEKLFF.

The chain uses TRBV11-2 and TRBJ2-1; a weak D match, TRBD1 (6 bases). Trimming removed 2 bases at V and 6 bases at J, with 14 bases between. This CDR3 has 15 residues. Germline CDR1 SGHAT, CDR2 FQNNGV. CDR3 nucleotide sequence: TGTGCCAGCAGCTTAACAGGGATGTCGGGCAATGAGCAGTTCTTC. It encodes CASSLTGMSGNEQFF.

The chain employs TRBV7-2 and TRBJ2-7; D is unclear. V dropped 1 base and J dropped 2 bases, with 18 bases sitting between them. This CDR3 has 17 amino acids. CDR1 and CDR2 from the germline V gene are SGHTA and FQGNSA. The CDR3 bases are TGTGCCAGCAGCTTAGTAGCCAGCACCTTTACTCCCTACGAGCAGTACTTC. Translation: CASSLVASTFTPYEQYF.

This rearrangement joins TRBV5-1 to TRBJ2-6; tentative D call: TRBD1 (5 bases). The CDR3 spans 16 residues. CDR1 SGHRS and CDR2 YFSETQ come from the germline V gene. Trimming removed 0 bases from V and 2 bases from J, with 9 bases in between. CDR3 region: CASSLDGRAGANVLTF. DNA of the CDR3: TGCGCCAGCAGCTTGGATGGCAGGGCTGGGGCCAACGTCCTGACTTTC.

The V call is TRBV28, the J call TRBJ2-7, with TRBD1 identical over 7 bases. Germline CDR1 MDHEN, CDR2 SYDVKM. Trimming took 5 bases from V and 2 from J; bases not matched to a gene: 6. The CDR3 is made up of 14 amino acids. CDR3 sequence (DNA): TGTGCCAGCAGTCCAGGACAGGAAACCTACGAGCAGTACTTC. As protein: CASSPGQETYEQYF.

V gene TRBV20-1 combines with J gene TRBJ1-2, with D maybe TRBD1 (5 bases). This CDR3 has 10 residues. V lost 7 bases and J 10 bases, leaving 13 bases between the germline ends. Germline CDR1 reads DFQATT; CDR2 reads SNEGSKA (reference sequence). CDR3 residues: CSVTEDHYTF. The CDR3 DNA reads as TGCAGTGTGACAGAGGATCACTACACCTTC.

The V and J genes are TRBV4-2 and TRBJ2-7; 9 bases agree with TRBD2. Germline loops: CDR1 LGHNA, CDR2 YNFKEQ. V lost 0 bases, J lost 4 bases, and 1 base stayed unmatched. The CDR3 has 14 residues. The CDR3 spells CASSQDTSGYEQYF. The CDR3, as DNA: TGTGCCAGCAGCCAAGATACTAGCGGGTACGAGCAGTACTTC.

This chain connects TRBV18 to TRBJ2-3; D possibly corresponds to TRBD1 (6 bases). Trimming removed 4 bases at V and 6 bases at J, with 11 bases between. Per germline, CDR1 KGHSH and CDR2 LQKENI. The CDR3 has 13 residues. CDR3 sequence (DNA): TGTGCCAGCTCACAAGGACAGCCGGATACGCAGTATTTT. Protein: CASSQGQPDTQYF.

The V and J genes are TRBV6-6 and TRBJ1-3; a possible D gene is TRBD1 (5 bases). Per germline, CDR1 MNHNY and CDR2 SVGAGI (reference sequence). The CDR3 runs to 14 residues. Trimming left V 5 bases short and J 4 bases short, with 12 bases between. CDR3 loop: CASSPQVEGNTIYF. The CDR3 region has the DNA TGTGCCAGCAGTCCACAGGTCGAAGGAAACACCATATATTTT.

The chain uses TRBV19 and TRBJ2-1, with D tentatively TRBD1 (6 bases). The V end lost 5 bases, the J end lost 4 bases, and 9 bases lay between the germline ends. The CDR3 extends over 13 amino acids. Per the germline V gene, CDR1 is LNHDA and CDR2 is SQIVND (reference sequence). The CDR3 is CASSSDRYNEQFF. The DNA of the CDR3 is TGTGCCAGTAGTTCCGACAGGTACAATGAGCAGTTCTTC.

The genes are TRBV5-1 and TRBJ2-1; a weak D match, TRBD1 (6 bases). The CDR3 extends over 13 amino acids. V lost 4 bases to trimming and J lost 6 bases, with 11 bases between them. Germline loops: CDR1 SGHRS, CDR2 YFSETQ. The DNA of the CDR3 is TGCGCCAGCAGCGCCGGACAGCCCAATGAGCAGTTCTTC. Translating gives CASSAGQPNEQFF. The full variable domain, completed using reference TRBV5-1 and TRBJ2-1, is KAGVTQTPRYLIKTRGQQVTLSCSPISGHRSVSWYQQTPGQGLQFLFEYFSETQRNKGNFPGRFSGRQFSNSRSEMNVSTLELGDSALYLCASSAGQPNEQFFGPGTRLTVL.

V usage is TRBV5-6 and J usage is TRBJ1-1; 7 bases match TRBD1. Per the germline V gene, CDR1 is SGHDT and CDR2 is YYEEEE. Trimming took 0 bases from V and 3 from J; bases not matched to a gene: 5. CDR3 length equals 15 residues. CDR3 amino acids: CASSLGGQAYTEAFF. DNA of the CDR3: TGTGCCAGCAGCTTGGGCGGACAGGCGTACACTGAAGCTTTCTTT.

This chain joins TRBV10-2 and TRBJ1-5; unclear D gene. Germline CDR1 is WSHSY and CDR2 is SAAADI. CDR3 length: 15 residues. V lost 6 bases to trimming and J lost 0 bases, with 12 bases between them. This chain's CDR3 is CASSAEPYSNQPQHF. Here the CDR3 DNA reads TGCGCCAGCAGCGCTGAGCCCTATAGCAATCAGCCCCAGCATTTT.

This chain uses TRBV11-1 with TRBJ1-5; TRBD1 agrees at 7 bases. Germline loops: CDR1 SGHAT, CDR2 FQDESV (reference sequence). V was clipped by 5 bases and J by 7 bases; unmatched bases: 8. The CDR3 is made up of 14 amino acids. The CDR3 DNA sequence: TGTGCCAGCAGCCAGGGGGGAAAGGGCCAGCCCCAGCATTTT. This sequence encodes CASSQGGKGQPQHF.

The chain joins TRBV7-2 to TRBJ2-1; D uncertain. Trimming pared 0 bases from V and 5 bases from J, leaving 11 bases between. Germline lookup yields CDR1 SGHTA and CDR2 FQGNSA. The CDR3 covers 15 residues. The CDR3 sequence is CASSLATTANNEQFF. In nucleotides, the CDR3 is TGTGCCAGCAGCTTAGCGACAACAGCCAACAATGAGCAGTTCTTC.

The chain links TRBV9 to TRBJ1-1; possibly TRBD1 for D (5 bases). From germline, CDR1 is SGDLS and CDR2 YYNGEE. Trimming took off 4 bases at V and 2 bases at J, with 12 bases between the two ends. The CDR3 runs 14 residues. The CDR3 sequence: CASSPVDINTEAFF. CDR3 sequence (DNA): TGTGCCAGCAGCCCAGTGGACATCAACACTGAAGCTTTCTTT.

This chain uses TRBV11-2 with TRBJ2-7, with D unclear. The CDR3 runs to 14 residues. Germline V CDR1 and CDR2: SGHAT, FQNNGV. Trimming took 2 bases from V and 3 from J, leaving 11 bases between them. CDR3 nucleotides: TGTGCCAGCAGCTTACTTCGAAGACTCTACGAGCAGTACTTC. Its translation is CASSLLRRLYEQYF.

The rearrangement uses TRBV7-2 and TRBJ2-1; 12 nucleotides align to TRBD2. V shed 1 base and J 8 bases; nucleotides not matched to a gene: 3. The CDR3 contains 15 residues. In germline, CDR1 is SGHTA, CDR2 FQGNSA. CDR3 sequence: CASSLDLAGGYEQFF. The CDR3 coding sequence is TGTGCCAGCAGCTTAGATCTAGCGGGAGGGTATGAGCAGTTCTTC.

CDR3 in amino acids: CASSLAGSKETQYF. The CDR3 bases are TGTGCCAGCAGCTTGGCGGGCTCAAAAGAGACCCAGTACTTC. The chain recombines TRBV7-9 with TRBJ2-5; weak D call: TRBD2 (5 bases). CDR3 length: 14 amino acids. Trimming took off 3 bases at V and 3 bases at J, with 11 bases between the two ends. Germline CDR1 and CDR2: SEHNR and FQNEAQ (reference sequence).

This chain joins TRBV2 and TRBJ1-2, with 12 nucleotides matching TRBD1. Germline lookup yields CDR1 SNHLY and CDR2 FYNNEI. The CDR3 covers 15 residues. Unmatched junction bases numbered 9, after V lost 5 bases and J lost 8 bases. This CDR3 reads CASSTTPGQGAGYTF. In nucleotides, the CDR3 is TGTGCCAGCAGTACCACCCCGGGACAGGGGGCCGGCTACACCTTC.

The chain couples TRBV7-2 to TRBJ1-1; 8 bases fit TRBD1. V lost 4 bases, J lost 5 bases, and 9 bases stayed unmatched. The CDR3 totals 15 residues. Germline CDR1 is SGHTA and CDR2 is FQGNSA. The CDR3 coding sequence is TGTGCCAGCAGCTCCTACTCACAGGGGGAGACTGAAGCTTTCTTT. It codes for CASSSYSQGETEAFF.

The table lists this clone with a count of one. The chain recombines TRBV28 with TRBJ1-1; 7 bases fit TRBD1. V trimming: 5 bases; J trimming: 1 base; junction bases outside the gene matches: 13. CDR1 MDHEN and CDR2 SYDVKM come from the germline V gene. The CDR3 is made up of 17 amino acids. The CDR3 coding sequence is TGTGCCAGCAGTCTCAGACCCGCGGGACAGACGAACACTGAAGCTTTCTTT. This translates into CASSLRPAGQTNTEAFF.

This clone was found once. The rearrangement links TRBV4-1 to TRBJ1-5; TRBD1 aligns across 8 bases. The CDR3 sequence is 14 residues long. The germline V gene has CDR1 MGHRA and CDR2 YSYEKL. V dropped 4 bases and J dropped 7; count of bases not matched to a gene: 6. CDR3 region: CASSPGQGVQPQHF. Written as DNA, the CDR3 is TGCGCCAGCAGCCCCGGACAGGGAGTCCAGCCCCAGCATTTT.

This rearrangement joins TRBV5-6 to TRBJ2-2; D ambiguous. The germline V gene encodes CDR1 SGHDT and CDR2 YYEEEE. V was shortened by 0 bases and J by 4 bases, with 7 bases between the two germline ends. The CDR3 has 14 residues. Here the CDR3 reads CASSLGHTTGELFF. In nucleotides, the CDR3 is TGTGCCAGCAGCTTGGGACATACCACCGGGGAGCTGTTTTTT.

The chain combines TRBV6-1 with TRBJ1-5; maybe TRBD1 (5 bases). Germline V CDR1 and CDR2: MNHNS, SASEGT. This CDR3 region has 15 residues. V was clipped by 2 bases and J by 3 bases, with 11 bases between them. The CDR3 nucleotides read TGTGCCAGCAGTGAATTTGGGGGGTACAATCAGCCCCAGCATTTT. This gives the protein CASSEFGGYNQPQHF.

This clone has only one observation. V usage is TRBV28 and J usage is TRBJ2-2; 7 bases line up with TRBD1. The V segment lost 6 bases and the J segment 0 bases; nucleotides outside the gene matches: 4. Per germline, CDR1 MDHEN and CDR2 SYDVKM. The CDR3 has 15 residues. The CDR3 region is CASSSTGANTGELFF. The CDR3 nucleotides are TGTGCCAGCAGCTCTACAGGGGCGAACACCGGGGAGCTGTTTTTT.

The rearrangement joins TRBV4-1 to TRBJ2-1; 7 nucleotides match TRBD2. CDR1 MGHRA and CDR2 YSYEKL come from the germline V gene. This CDR3 has 15 amino acids. J gave up 9 bases and V 0 bases, and 8 bases lay outside the gene matches. This chain's CDR3 is CASSQELGGASEQFF. CDR3 DNA: TGCGCCAGCAGCCAAGAGTTGGGAGGGGCGAGTGAGCAGTTCTTC.